This is a list of T cell receptor beta chains from one sample in a study of cytomegalovirus exposure and HLA in healthy donors. TCRdb's table, derived via immunoSEQ multiplex PCR, lists solely in-frame clones and lacks some. Found here are 100,000 to 150,000 clones; the top ten clones hold about 2.5%. Sequencing used PBMCs. The origin of the receptors is a young man in good health and CMV-seronegative. Both conserved end residues are part of each CDR3. A D gene is named only where the DNA matches it firmly.

D gene | J gene | V gene | CDR3 protein | CDR3 DNA
TRBD1 | TRBJ2-7 | TRBV5-1 | CASSLAGQGGNYEQYF | TGCGCCAGCAGCTTGGCCGGACAGGGCGGTAACTACGAGCAGTACTTC
TRBD1 | TRBJ1-1 | TRBV4-2 | CASSEGGDRAYTEAFF | TGTGCCAGCAGCGAAGGGGGAGACAGGGCCTACACTGAAGCTTTCTTT
. | TRBJ2-2 | TRBV7-9 | CASSLGGRSNTGELFF | TGTGCCAGCAGCTTAGGAGGGCGGAGTAACACCGGGGAGCTGTTTTTT
. | TRBJ2-2 | TRBV15 | CATLTTGHPTGELFF | TGTGCCACCCTCACTACCGGACACCCCACCGGGGAGCTGTTTTTT
. | TRBJ2-1 | TRBV9 | CASSVAGAGSGQQFF | TGTGCCAGCAGCGTAGCAGGCGCTGGAAGCGGCCAGCAGTTCTTC
TRBD1 | TRBJ1-5 | TRBV7-9 | CASSRGQGTGQPQHF | TGTGCCAGCAGCCGCGGACAGGGAACGGGTCAGCCCCAGCATTTT
. | TRBJ2-7 | TRBV30 | CAWSARGSYYEQYF | TGTGCCTGGTCTGCGAGAGGGTCTTACTACGAGCAGTACTTC
. | TRBJ2-1 | TRBV27 | CASSSNWFTVTFEQFF | TGTGCCAGCAGTTCAAACTGGTTTACGGTAACTTTCGAGCAGTTCTTC
. | TRBJ1-1 | TRBV4-2 | CASRATGRMAEAFF | TGTGCCAGCAGAGCGACAGGAAGGATGGCTGAAGCTTTCTTT
. | TRBJ2-7 | TRBV5-6 | CASSLARGRFPYEQYF | TGTGCCAGCAGCTTGGCCAGGGGACGTTTCCCCTACGAGCAGTACTTC
. | TRBJ2-5 | TRBV4-3 | CASSQDARGKETQYF | TGCGCCAGCAGCCAAGACGCCAGGGGCAAGGAGACCCAGTACTTC
. | TRBJ2-6 | TRBV28 | CASSFLNPRQTSGANVLTF | TGTGCCAGCAGTTTCCTAAACCCAAGACAGACCTCTGGGGCCAACGTCCTGACTTTC
. | TRBJ2-5 | TRBV30 | CAWRFVETQYF | TGTGCCTGGAGATTCGTGGAGACCCAGTACTTC
. | TRBJ2-2 | TRBV28 | CASSPDRVYTGELFF | TGTGCCAGCAGTCCGGACAGAGTGTACACCGGGGAGCTGTTTTTT
. | TRBJ1-3 | TRBV27 | CASSPNTALRNTIYF | TGTGCCAGCAGTCCTAATACAGCCCTGAGAAACACCATATATTTT
TRBD1 | TRBJ1-2 | TRBV10-2 | CASSPGQGGGYTF | TGCGCCAGCAGTCCTGGACAGGGGGGTGGCTACACCTTC
TRBD1 | TRBJ2-7 | TRBV27 | CASSWTGNEQYF | TGTGCCAGCAGCTGGACAGGGAACGAGCAGTACTTC
TRBD2 | TRBJ2-3 | TRBV7-9 | CASSLGRVAGPTDTQYF | TGTGCCAGCAGCTTAGGCCGGGTAGCGGGCCCCACAGATACGCAGTATTTT
TRBD2 | TRBJ2-3 | TRBV4-2 | CASSQDQERGGTDTQYF | TGTGCCAGCAGCCAAGATCAGGAGCGGGGGGGCACAGATACGCAGTATTTT
TRBD1 | TRBJ1-1 | TRBV11-2 | CASSPWASGTGTTEAFF | TGTGCCAGCAGTCCTTGGGCATCTGGGACAGGGACCACTGAAGCTTTCTTT
TRBD2 | TRBJ2-1 | TRBV5-8 | CASSIGLAGGQYNEQFF | TGTGCCAGCAGCATAGGGCTAGCGGGAGGACAGTACAATGAGCAGTTCTTC
. | TRBJ2-2 | TRBV29-1 | CSVDLQGYTGELFF | TGCAGCGTTGATTTACAGGGTTACACCGGGGAGCTGTTTTTT
TRBD2 | TRBJ2-3 | TRBV7-9 | CASSLASVLAGGQDTQYF | TGTGCCAGCAGCTTAGCGTCGGTACTAGCGGGAGGACAAGATACGCAGTATTTT
. | TRBJ1-6 | TRBV6-5 | CASSAYGYGNSPLHF | TGTGCCAGCAGTGCATATGGGTACGGGAATTCACCCCTCCACTTT
TRBD1 | TRBJ1-5 | TRBV27 | CASSPQGQGAKSNQPQHF | TGTGCCAGCAGTCCCCAAGGACAGGGGGCGAAATCCAATCAGCCCCAGCATTTT
. | TRBJ1-1 | TRBV29-1 | CSVPVNTEAFF | TGCAGCGTTCCCGTGAACACTGAAGCTTTCTTT
. | TRBJ1-1 | TRBV6-5 | CASSYIAENTEAFF | TGTGCCAGCAGTTACATCGCGGAGAACACTGAAGCTTTCTTT
. | TRBJ2-1 | TRBV19 | CASSLGQSYNEQFF | TGTGCCAGCAGCCTGGGGCAATCCTACAATGAGCAGTTCTTC
TRBD1 | TRBJ2-5 | TRBV5-1 | CASSWGQVQETQYF | TGCGCCAGCAGCTGGGGACAGGTACAAGAGACCCAGTACTTC
. | TRBJ2-7 | TRBV6-6 | CASSYTGYEQYF | TGTGCCAGCAGTTACACCGGGTACGAGCAGTACTTC
TRBD1 | TRBJ1-5 | TRBV19 | CASSPDRAAGPQHF | TGTGCCAGTAGTCCCGACAGGGCGGCCGGCCCCCAGCATTTT
TRBD1 | TRBJ2-7 | TRBV6-5 | CASSPGQEHYEQYF | TGTGCCAGCAGCCCGGGACAGGAACACTACGAGCAGTACTTC
. | TRBJ1-5 | TRBV7-2 | CASSLGRGQPQHF | TGTGCCAGCAGCTTAGGCAGGGGTCAGCCCCAGCATTTT
TRBD1 | TRBJ1-5 | TRBV27 | CASSPQGQGANQPQHF | TGTGCCAGCAGTCCTCAGGGACAGGGGGCAAATCAGCCCCAGCATTTT
TRBD1 | TRBJ2-5 | TRBV5-1 | CASSLGDSLERETQYF | TGCGCCAGCAGCTTGGGGGACAGCCTAGAAAGGGAGACCCAGTACTTC
. | TRBJ1-2 | TRBV7-2 | CASSPPGSAGYTF | TGTGCCAGCAGCCCCCCCGGGTCAGCGGGCTACACCTTC
TRBD1 | TRBJ1-1 | TRBV30 | CAWSVGAGGEAFF | TGTGCCTGGAGTGTTGGGGCAGGGGGAGAAGCTTTCTTT
TRBD1 | TRBJ1-6 | TRBV7-9 | CASSEGQGSPLHF | TGTGCCAGCAGCGAAGGACAGGGTTCACCCCTCCACTTT
TRBD1 | TRBJ2-7 | TRBV6-5 | CASSSRTGFYEQYF | TGTGCCAGCAGTTCACGGACAGGGTTCTACGAGCAGTACTTC
. | TRBJ1-2 | TRBV7-9 | CASSLEQGTGYGYTF | TGTGCCAGCAGCTTAGAACAGGGCACTGGCTATGGCTACACCTTC
TRBD1 | TRBJ2-5 | TRBV7-3 | CASSLRDRGGTQYF | TGTGCCAGCAGCCTCCGGGACAGGGGTGGGACCCAGTACTTC
TRBD2 | TRBJ2-3 | TRBV7-2 | CASSLASASGRALVDTQYF | TGTGCCAGCAGCTTAGCTTCGGCTAGCGGGAGGGCCTTGGTAGATACGCAGTATTTT
TRBD2 | TRBJ2-1 | TRBV2 | CASTKSAGGVYNEQFF | TGTGCCAGCACCAAGAGCGCGGGAGGGGTCTACAATGAGCAGTTCTTC
TRBD2 | TRBJ2-1 | TRBV7-8 | CASSLFLAGVENEQFF | TGTGCCAGCAGCTTATTTCTAGCGGGAGTAGAGAATGAGCAGTTCTTC
. | TRBJ2-7 | TRBV10-3 | CAISEDRTSYEQYF | TGTGCCATCAGTGAGGACAGAACCTCCTACGAGCAGTACTTC
TRBD1 | TRBJ2-7 | TRBV6-1 | CASSEAQGQVYEQYF | TGTGCCAGCAGTGAAGCGCAGGGACAGGTCTACGAGCAGTACTTC
TRBD2 | TRBJ2-3 | TRBV5-1 | CASSSSSGRGALASTDTQYF | TGCGCCAGCAGCTCCTCTAGCGGGAGGGGGGCCCTAGCCAGCACAGATACGCAGTATTTT
TRBD2 | TRBJ2-1 | TRBV28 | CASSLLAGNDNEQFF | TGTGCCAGCAGTCTACTAGCGGGAAACGACAATGAGCAGTTCTTC
. | TRBJ1-6 | TRBV4-1 | CASSQPRQGNGPLHF | TGCGCCAGCAGCCAACCTCGGCAGGGTAATGGGCCCCTCCACTTT
. | TRBJ2-7 | TRBV7-9 | CASSAPGETTYEQYF | TGTGCCAGCAGCGCGCCGGGGGAGACGACTTACGAGCAGTACTTC
. | TRBJ2-7 | TRBV28 | CASSSAGDEQYF | TGTGCCAGCAGCAGCGCAGGGGACGAGCAGTACTTC
. | TRBJ2-1 | TRBV7-9 | CASSFTAYNEQFF | TGTGCCAGCAGCTTTACAGCCTACAATGAGCAGTTCTTC
. | TRBJ1-5 | TRBV4-1 | CASSGATGLGNQPQHF | TGCGCCAGCAGCGGAGCAACAGGGTTGGGCAATCAGCCCCAGCATTTT
TRBD1 | TRBJ2-3 | TRBV9 | CASSLGTAGDTQYF | TGTGCCAGCAGCCTAGGGACAGCTGGAGATACGCAGTATTTT
. | TRBJ2-5 | TRBV27 | CASSPLLRRETQYF | TGTGCCAGCAGTCCCCTCTTGCGTAGAGAGACCCAGTACTTC